These 20 T cell receptor beta chains were all obtained from the same sample, sequenced in a study of T cell responses to AZD1222 COVID-19 vaccine. Data came from immunoSEQ multiplex PCR; TCRdb stores just in-frame clones and leaves some out. The sample has about 150,000 clones, 92% seen once. The input for sequencing was peripheral blood, taken 28 days after the second AZD1222 dose. The receptors originated from an adult who received the AZD1222 COVID-19 vaccine.

The chain has TRBV19 and TRBJ1-2; 9 bases fit TRBD1. Germline V CDR1 and CDR2: LNHDA, SQIVND (reference sequence). CDR3 length equals 15 residues. V was pared by 7 bases and J by 8 bases, with 14 bases of the junction left unmatched. CDR3 nucleotides: TGTGCCAGTACCTGGACAGGGGACGCCGCGAACGGCTACACCTTC. Encoded protein: CASTWTGDAANGYTF.

The chain employs TRBV18 and TRBJ2-3; 9 bases are a match to TRBD2. The germline gives CDR1 KGHSH, CDR2 LQKENI. The CDR3 spans 16 residues. After removal of 3 bases from V and 0 bases from J, the junction contained 4 bases not matched to a gene. The CDR3 protein is CASSPGLAVSTDTQYF. CDR3 DNA sequence: TGTGCCAGCTCACCGGGACTAGCAGTTAGCACAGATACGCAGTATTTT.

CDR3 nucleotide sequence: TGTGCCAGCCGCTCGGACAGGAGCAATCAGCCCCAGCATTTT. Its translation is CASRSDRSNQPQHF. V is TRBV2 and J is TRBJ1-5; 7 bases are a match to TRBD1. Trimming at V came to 8 bases and at J to 1 base, leaving 5 bases not matched to a gene. The CDR3 covers 14 residues. Germline V CDR1 and CDR2: SNHLY, FYNNEI.

The chain couples TRBV27 to TRBJ2-1; unclear D gene. Trimming cost V 6 bases and J 9 bases, with 18 bases left between them. The CDR3 has 14 residues. CDR1 is MNHEY, CDR2 SMNVEV, per germline (reference sequence). This chain's CDR3 is CASRATLGYGEQFF. The CDR3 nucleotides are TGTGCCAGCAGGGCGACGTTGGGGTACGGTGAGCAGTTCTTC.

This chain joins TRBV29-1 and TRBJ2-7; D not resolved. The CDR3 covers 13 residues. CDR1 is SQVTM and CDR2 is ANQGSEA in the germline V gene. With 7 bases removed from V and 0 bases from J, the gap between germline ends came to 13 bases. The chain's CDR3 is CSALPPGSYEQYF. The CDR3 nucleotides are TGCAGCGCCCTCCCTCCAGGCTCCTACGAGCAGTACTTC.

This rearrangement joins TRBV10-3 to TRBJ1-1, with 7 bases fitting TRBD1. CDR1 ENHRY and CDR2 SYGVKD come from the germline V gene. This CDR3 is 16 amino acids long. V lost 10 bases and J lost 4; bases outside the gene matches: 18. CDR3 region: CATQKGIDRVGTEAFF. CDR3 coding DNA: TGTGCCACCCAGAAAGGTATCGACAGGGTCGGCACTGAAGCTTTCTTT.

The chain couples TRBV24-1 to TRBJ2-1, with D perhaps TRBD2 (6 bases). This CDR3 is built from 16 residues. The germline gives CDR1 KGHDR, CDR2 SFDVKD. V was trimmed by 0 bases and J by 3 bases, leaving 11 bases between them. CDR3 nucleotide sequence: TGTGCCACCAGTGATTTGAGAGCGGGCCTCTACAATGAGCAGTTCTTC. Translating it yields CATSDLRAGLYNEQFF.

V usage is TRBV5-1 and J usage is TRBJ2-3; no reliable D call. The CDR3 has 16 residues. V was clipped by 0 bases and J by 0 bases, with 11 bases between them. The germline gives CDR1 SGHRS, CDR2 YFSETQ. The CDR3 DNA reads TGCGCCAGCAGCTTGGGGCTGTACGGAAGCACAGATACGCAGTATTTT. Its protein product is CASSLGLYGSTDTQYF.

In its sample, this clone was seen once. The V gene is TRBV21-1, the J gene TRBJ2-7. TRBV21-1 is a known pseudogene. CDR3 length: 13 residues. The DNA of the CDR3 is TGTGCCAGCAGCAAAGGGGGTGACTACGAGCAGTACTTC. This encodes CASSKGGDYEQYF.

The J gene is TRBJ2-7, the V gene TRBV4-1; 14 positions match TRBD2. The germline CDR1 and CDR2 sequences are MGHRA and YSYEKL. V lost 2 bases to trimming and J lost 5 bases; unmatched junction nucleotides: 14. This CDR3 has 19 amino acids. In DNA form, the CDR3 reads TGCGCCAGCAGCCAAAGCTCCCCGGGACTAGCGGGAGAACTCAACGAGCAGTACTTC. It is translated as CASSQSSPGLAGELNEQYF.

The chain uses TRBV7-3 and TRBJ1-2; perhaps TRBD1 as D (6 bases). Germline values: CDR1 SGHTA, CDR2 FQGTGA. Trimming took 4 bases from V and 6 from J, leaving 18 bases between them. The CDR3 is 15 residues long. The CDR3 coding sequence is TGTGCCAGCAGCTCCATGCAGGGGCGCCTTCATGGCTACACCTTC. Translating gives CASSSMQGRLHGYTF. The whole variable domain, remainder taken from reference TRBV7-3 and TRBJ1-2, is GAGVSQTPSNKVTEKGKYVELRCDPISGHTALYWYRQSLGQGPEFLIYFQGTGAADDSGLPNDRFFAVRPEGSVSTLKIQRTERGDSAVYLCASSSMQGRLHGYTFGSGTRLTVV.

J is TRBJ2-2 and V is TRBV19; D gene unclear. In germline, CDR1 is LNHDA, CDR2 SQIVND (reference sequence). The CDR3 runs 15 residues. V lost 1 base and J lost 6, with 12 bases in between. CDR3 sequence (DNA): TGTGCCAGTAGTATAGCGGGTGGGGTTCCCGGGGAGCTGTTTTTT. Translation: CASSIAGGVPGELFF.

Written as DNA, the CDR3 is TGTGCCAGCAGCCAAGATAGGGACAGGGACCGCTCTGGAAACACCATATATTTT. Amino acid sequence: CASSQDRDRDRSGNTIYF. This chain uses TRBV3-1 (or the pseudogene TRBV3-2) with TRBJ1-3; 9 bases agree with TRBD1. Germline V gene sequence: CDR1 LGHDT, CDR2 YNNKEL (reference sequence). Trimming took 0 bases from V and 0 from J; bases not matched to a gene: 6. This CDR3 spans 18 amino acids.

Here the CDR3 reads CASTSLRGYEQYF. CDR3 nucleotide sequence: TGCGCCAGCACTTCGCTCAGGGGCTACGAGCAGTACTTC. The rearrangement joins TRBV5-1 to TRBJ2-7, with D perhaps TRBD1 (6 bases). The CDR3 has 13 amino acids. The germline gives CDR1 SGHRS, CDR2 YFSETQ. Trimming took off 6 bases at V and 3 bases at J, with 13 bases between the two ends.

The V gene is TRBV6-5, the J gene TRBJ2-1; 12 bases match TRBD2. The length of the CDR3 is 16 residues. Trimming at V came to 2 bases and at J to 4 bases, leaving 3 bases not matched to a gene. Germline CDR1 is MNHEY and CDR2 is SVGAGI. The CDR3 spells CASSYQGTSGYNEQFF. DNA for the CDR3: TGTGCCAGCAGTTACCAAGGGACTAGCGGGTACAATGAGCAGTTCTTC.

This chain links TRBV28 with TRBJ1-1; D is possibly TRBD1 (6 bases). CDR3 length equals 12 residues. Germline V gives CDR1 MDHEN, CDR2 SYDVKM. V lost 6 bases, J lost 10 bases, and 15 bases lay in between. CDR3 sequence: CASSQQTGLAFF. CDR3 coding DNA: TGTGCCAGCAGCCAACAGACAGGACTAGCTTTCTTT.

This clone has only one observation. This sequence joins TRBV4-1 and TRBJ1-2; D gene ambiguous. The CDR3 has 14 amino acids. V was clipped by 0 bases and J by 5 bases, with 10 bases between them. Germline V gene lookup returns CDR1 MGHRA and CDR2 YSYEKL. CDR3 in DNA: TGCGCCAGCAGCCAAGATGGCAGAGGGTATGGCTACACCTTC. The encoded protein is CASSQDGRGYGYTF.

The gene calls are TRBV19 and TRBJ2-5; D may match TRBD1 or TRBD2 (5 bases each). V shed 4 bases and J shed 4 bases, with 13 bases lying between them. CDR1 LNHDA and CDR2 SQIVND come from the germline V gene (reference sequence). This CDR3 region has 14 residues. The CDR3 DNA sequence: TGTGCCAGTAGTAATCGGGACCGAGCAGAGACCCAGTACTTC. This gives the protein CASSNRDRAETQYF. The full variable domain, rest sourced from reference TRBV19 and TRBJ2-5, is DGGITQSPKYLFRKEGQNVTLSCEQNLNHDAMYWYRQDPGQGLRLIYYSQIVNDFQKGDIAEGYSVSREKKESFPLTVTSAQKNPTAFYLCASSNRDRAETQYFGPGTRLLVL.

CDR3 DNA: TGTGCCAGCAGCTCGAGACTAGCGGTAAGCTCCTACGAGCAGTACTTC. Its translation: CASSSRLAVSSYEQYF. The rearrangement links TRBV21-1 to TRBJ2-7; the table's D call, TRBD2, was not checked against the DNA. TRBV21-1 is labeled a pseudogene. CDR3 size: 16 residues.

The chain joins TRBV11-3 to TRBJ2-3, with D possibly TRBD2 on 6 matching bases. This CDR3 contains 15 residues. The V gene lost 2 bases and the J gene lost 0 bases, with 9 bases spanning the gap. CDR1 and CDR2 from the germline V gene are SGHNT and YENEEA. This CDR3 is CASSLSGLSTDTQYF. CDR3 nucleotides: TGTGCCAGCAGCTTAAGCGGGCTGAGCACAGATACGCAGTATTTT.